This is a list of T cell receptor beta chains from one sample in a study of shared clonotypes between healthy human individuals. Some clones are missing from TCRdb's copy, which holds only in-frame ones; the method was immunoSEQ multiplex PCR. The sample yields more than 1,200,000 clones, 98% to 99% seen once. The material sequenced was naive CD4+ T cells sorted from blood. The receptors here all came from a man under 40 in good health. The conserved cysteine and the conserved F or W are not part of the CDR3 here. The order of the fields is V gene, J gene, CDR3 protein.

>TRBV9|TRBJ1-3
ASSVGGYSGNTIY
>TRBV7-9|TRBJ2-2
ASSFVTSGTNTGELF
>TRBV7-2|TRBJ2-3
ASSLGRGADTQY
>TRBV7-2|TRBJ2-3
ASSFRTSGRWIDTQY
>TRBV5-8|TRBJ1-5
ASSSNLFQGLGNQPQH
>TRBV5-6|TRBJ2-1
ASSLMLAGGPGYNEQF
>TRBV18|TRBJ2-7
ASSPSGGVSYEQY
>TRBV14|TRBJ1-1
ASSQFTGANTEAF
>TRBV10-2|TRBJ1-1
ASNDIGANTEAF
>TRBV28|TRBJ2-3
ASSFAGPDTQY
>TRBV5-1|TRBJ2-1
ASSLLADGYNEQF
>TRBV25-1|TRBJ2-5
ASSESPGRRQETQY
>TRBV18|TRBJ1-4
ASSPAGATNEKLF
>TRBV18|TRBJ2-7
ASSPDGRPHYEQY
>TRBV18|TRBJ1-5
ASSPNTGGASNQPQH